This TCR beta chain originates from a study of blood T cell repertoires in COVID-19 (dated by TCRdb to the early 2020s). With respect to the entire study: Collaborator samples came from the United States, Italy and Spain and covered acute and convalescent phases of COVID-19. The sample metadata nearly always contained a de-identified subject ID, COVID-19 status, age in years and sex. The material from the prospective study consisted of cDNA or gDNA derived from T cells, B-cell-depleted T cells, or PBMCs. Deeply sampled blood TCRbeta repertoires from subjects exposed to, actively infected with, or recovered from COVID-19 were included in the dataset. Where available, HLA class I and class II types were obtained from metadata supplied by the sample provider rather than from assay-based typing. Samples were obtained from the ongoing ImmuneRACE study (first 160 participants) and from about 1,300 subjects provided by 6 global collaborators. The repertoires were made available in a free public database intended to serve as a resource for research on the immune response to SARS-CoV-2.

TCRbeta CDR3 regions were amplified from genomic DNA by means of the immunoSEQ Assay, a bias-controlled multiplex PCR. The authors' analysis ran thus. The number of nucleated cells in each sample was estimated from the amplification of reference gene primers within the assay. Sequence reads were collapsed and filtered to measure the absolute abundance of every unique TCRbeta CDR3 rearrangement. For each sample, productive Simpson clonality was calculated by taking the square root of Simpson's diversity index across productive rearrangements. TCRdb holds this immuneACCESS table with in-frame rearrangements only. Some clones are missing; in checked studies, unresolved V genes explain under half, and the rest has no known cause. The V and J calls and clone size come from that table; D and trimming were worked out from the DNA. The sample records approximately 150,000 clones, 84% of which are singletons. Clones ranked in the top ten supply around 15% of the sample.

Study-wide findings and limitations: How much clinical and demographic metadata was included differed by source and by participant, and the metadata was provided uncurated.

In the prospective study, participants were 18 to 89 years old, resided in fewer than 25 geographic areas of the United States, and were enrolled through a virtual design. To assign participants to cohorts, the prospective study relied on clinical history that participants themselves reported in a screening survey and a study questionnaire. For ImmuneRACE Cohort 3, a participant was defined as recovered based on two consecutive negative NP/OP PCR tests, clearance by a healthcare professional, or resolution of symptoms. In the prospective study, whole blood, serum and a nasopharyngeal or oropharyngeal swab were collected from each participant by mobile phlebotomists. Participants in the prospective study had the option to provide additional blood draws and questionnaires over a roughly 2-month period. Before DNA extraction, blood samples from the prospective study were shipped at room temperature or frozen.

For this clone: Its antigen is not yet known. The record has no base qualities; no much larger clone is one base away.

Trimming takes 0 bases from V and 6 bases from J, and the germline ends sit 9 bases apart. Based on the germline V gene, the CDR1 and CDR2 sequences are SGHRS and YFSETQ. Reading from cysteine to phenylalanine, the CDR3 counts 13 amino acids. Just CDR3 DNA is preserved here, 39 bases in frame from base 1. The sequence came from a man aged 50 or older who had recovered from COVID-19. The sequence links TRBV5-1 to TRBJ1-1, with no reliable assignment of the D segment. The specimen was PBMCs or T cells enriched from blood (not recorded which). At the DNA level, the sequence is TGCGCCAGCAGCTTGGCCGTCACGGCTGAAGCTTTCTTT. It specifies CASSLAVTAEAFF.